This TCR beta chain was observed in a study of blood T cells in healthy people across ages (dated by TCRdb to about 2015). Regarding the research as a whole: In model experiments, template switching captured about one uniquely barcoded TCR beta cDNA molecule for every two T cells. To avoid experimental bias, donors of different ages were randomly spread across the sequencing lanes. The study analyzed two additional independent replicas of 1 million unique cDNA reads from the same blood draw for two donors, one aged 18 to 29 and one aged 80 or older. The donors were split into four age groups: young (average around 16 years), middle-aged (roughly 39), aged (more than 60) and long-lived (approximately 80). To track age-related changes in TCR beta repertoire diversity, the study relied on deep sequencing normalized with unique cDNA molecular identifiers. What the work shows at the level of the full study, not this receptor alone: Observed TCR beta diversity per million T cells fell roughly linearly with age, and a significant reduction was already apparent by age roughly 40. Donor CMV infection status was unknown, potentially confounding age-related changes in expanded clonotypes. Because profiling used bulk unsorted PBMCs, naive and antigen-experienced compartments could not be compared conclusively. Compared with the aged group, more naive CD4+ T cells, fewer expanded clones and increased TCR diversity were shown by the long-lived group, suggesting age selection. Estimates of total diversity based on one million sequenced T cells were regarded as lower bounds and as underestimates. Observed TCR beta diversity correlated strongly with the percentage of naive T cells measured by flow cytometry.

The donors were a few dozen Caucasian individuals from Russia, aged roughly 6 to 90 years, who were systemically healthy. Each donor gave 8 to 10 milliliters of peripheral blood, collected into EDTA-treated Vacutainer tubes. Ficoll-Paque density-gradient centrifugation was used to isolate PBMCs, with at least 6.5 million per sample. Total RNA was extracted from PBMCs with Trizol reagent, with at least 6 micrograms obtained per sample. For every donor, flow cytometry on a PBMC aliquot measured the percentage of naive CD45RAhigh/CD27high T cells. The library was produced with 5' RACE. TCRdb records Illumina HiSeq 2500 as the sequencer. The second PCR ran for roughly 6 to 11 cycles and used a J-beta primer mix along with a sample-barcoded 5' primer. A unique molecular identifier was introduced onto each TCR beta cDNA molecule by a template-switch 5' adaptor carrying 12 random nucleotides. Each sample yielded at least 2.5 million CDR3-containing paired-end reads. First-strand cDNA synthesis was performed from all RNA using the Mint cDNA synthesis kit, with priming by a TRBC-specific oligonucleotide. After uracil-DNA glycosylase treatment, a first 18-cycle PCR used universal primers M1SS and BC2_uni_R on all cDNA. The paper's data handling went like this. For normalization, 1 million high-quality reads, each with a distinct molecular identifier, were randomly selected from each sample. Reads sharing molecular identifiers were discarded rather than binned into consensus sequences. CDR3 identification, clonotype clustering and error correction used MiTCR with a Q25 quality threshold and the strictest error-elimination algorithm. A nonparametric unseen species model with Euler transformation was used to estimate a lower bound on total TCR beta diversity. Using fastp at Q25 and MiXCR, TCRdb reprocessed the public reads and kept productive beta chains. Entries that share a CDR3 protein sequence are merged under the most common genes and DNA. TCRdb, not the authors, supplied the V and J calls. The table for this sample lists about 1,000,000 distinct CDR3 sequences; less than 50% of them were counted only once. The top ten clonotypes cover approximately 19% of the sample.

The germline V end is reduced by 3 bases and the J end by 10 bases; junction bases left unmatched: 7. CDR3 length: 15 amino acids, cysteine to phenylalanine. Only the CDR3 region is kept as DNA, spanning 45 bases read in frame from base 1. CDR1 and CDR2, per the germline V gene, are MNHEY and SVGAGI. Points on this clonotype: Its specific antigen is unknown. Qualities for individual bases were not recorded, and no much larger clone is one base off.

Sequenced sample: blood. The sequence came from a woman aged 55-70 years in good health. Recombination connected TRBV6-5 to TRBJ2-1; 12 bases in between match TRBD2. The nucleotide sequence is TGTGCCAGCAGTTATGAGGCTAGCGGGAGGGGCGAGCAGTTCTTC. Its amino acids are CASSYEASGRGEQFF.